This TCR beta chain was recorded in a study of human versus mouse CDR3 diversity and MHC coevolution. Turning to the study itself: Samples had between about 0.6 x 10^7 and 1.6 x 10^7 valid reads. Overall study results and limits: Two of the three human donors had the lowest clonal inequality. Roughly 1.5 million TCR beta clonotypes were estimated for humans, the largest repertoire.

The method was immunoSEQ multiplex PCR; TCRdb's version includes in-frame clones alone and lacks a portion of them. The sample shows around 77,000 clones, just under 95% of them seen only once. Details on this clone: The target antigen is unknown.

The CDR3 loop spans 15 amino acids. Germline lookup yields CDR1 SGHVS and CDR2 FQNEAQ. Trimming removed 5 bases at V and 0 bases at J, with 14 bases between. The sequenced sample consisted of naive CD4+ T cells from blood. Noted subset: CD45RO-negative CD62L-positive naive CD4 T cells. This chain joins TRBV7-8 and TRBJ2-7; weak D call: TRBD1 (6 bases). The TCR sequence derives from a person aged 25 to 69 in good health. CDR3 sequence (DNA): TGTGCCAGCAGCCCCGGAGAGGGGGTCTCCTACGAGCAGTACTTC. Its translation is CASSPGEGVSYEQYF.